This record concerns one T cell receptor (beta chain) sequence. Its antigen is unknown. CDR3 length: 14 residues. The junction had 6 bases not matched to a gene; V was cut back by 5 bases and J by 0 bases. Germline CDR1 reads GTSNPN; CDR2 reads SVGIG (reference sequence). Culture proceeded for more than nine days, and CD4+ T cells were then isolated. The individual was infected with SARS-CoV-2 between March and December 2020, as confirmed by PCR. Subjects were given two BNT162b2 or mRNA-1273 vaccine doses. On both days 3 and 7, half of the culture medium was replaced with IL-2 medium. This specimen belongs to a study of vaccination effects on CD4 cells after COVID-19. Here immunoSEQ multiplex PCR was the method, and the copy in TCRdb shows in-frame clones only, minus some. Of 40,000 to 45,000 clones in the sample, about 80% were seen once.

The clonotype comes from a human donor who had a prior SARS-CoV-2 infection. Material: CD4+ T cells from PBMCs cultured without peptide, obtained after COVID-19 vaccination. The chain links TRBV30 to TRBJ2-7; 8 positions match TRBD1. The DNA of the CDR3 is TGTGCCTGGTCGACAGGGGCGATCTCCTACGAGCAGTACTTC. It codes for CAWSTGAISYEQYF. The full variable domain, with the rest looked up from reference TRBV30 and TRBJ2-7, is SQTIHQWPATLVQPVGSPLSLECTVEGTSNPNLYWYRQAAGRGLQLLFYSVGIGQISSEVPQNLSASRPQDRQFILSSKKLLLSDSGFYLCAWSTGAISYEQYFGPGTRLTVT.